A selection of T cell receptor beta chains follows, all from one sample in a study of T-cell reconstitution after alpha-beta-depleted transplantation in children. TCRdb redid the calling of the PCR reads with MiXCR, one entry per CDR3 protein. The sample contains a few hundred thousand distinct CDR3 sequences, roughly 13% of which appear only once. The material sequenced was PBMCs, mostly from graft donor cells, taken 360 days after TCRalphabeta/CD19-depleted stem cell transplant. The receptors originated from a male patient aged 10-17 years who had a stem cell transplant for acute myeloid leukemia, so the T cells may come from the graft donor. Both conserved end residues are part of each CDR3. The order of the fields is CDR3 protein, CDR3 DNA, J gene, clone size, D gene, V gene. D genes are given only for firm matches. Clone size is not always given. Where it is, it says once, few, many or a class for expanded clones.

CDR3: CASRNGLRYEQYF
DNA: TGTGCCAGCAGAAATGGACTGCGCTACGAGCAGTACTTC
J: TRBJ2-7
size: many
D: .
V: TRBV6-1

CDR3: CSARGHRSERAYNEQFF
DNA: TGCAGTGCTAGAGGTCATAGGAGTGAGAGAGCCTACAATGAGCAGTTCTTC
J: TRBJ2-1
size: many
D: .
V: TRBV20-1

CDR3: CSASPGLAGAGEQYF
DNA: TGCAGTGCTAGCCCCGGACTAGCGGGAGCGGGGGAGCAGTACTTC
J: TRBJ2-7
size: few
D: TRBD2
V: TRBV20-1

CDR3: CATSRDRPTIYEQYF
DNA: TGTGCCACCAGCAGAGATCGCCCTACGATCTACGAGCAGTACTTC
J: TRBJ2-7
size: .
D: .
V: TRBV15

CDR3: CSVLTGRSNEKLFF
DNA: TGCAGCGTTTTGACAGGGCGTTCTAATGAAAAACTGTTTTTT
J: TRBJ1-4
size: few
D: TRBD1
V: TRBV29-1

CDR3: CASRVTSKNTEAFF
DNA: TGTGCCAGCAGAGTCACTTCAAAGAACACTGAAGCTTTCTTT
J: TRBJ1-1
size: .
D: .
V: TRBV2

CDR3: CASSLDGGTTPEAFF
DNA: TGTGCCAGCAGCTTAGATGGAGGGACCACTCCGGAAGCTTTCTTT
J: TRBJ1-1
size: many
D: .
V: TRBV7-9

CDR3: CASSPQAVGIGQPQHF
DNA: TGTGCCAGCTCACCACAGGCGGTGGGTATCGGTCAGCCCCAGCATTTT
J: TRBJ1-5
size: few
D: .
V: TRBV18

CDR3: CAISGLAEETQYF
DNA: TGTGCCATCAGCGGACTAGCGGAGGAGACCCAGTACTTC
J: TRBJ2-5
size: many
D: TRBD2
V: TRBV10-3

CDR3: CASSLQASGAETQYF
DNA: TGTGCCAGCAGCTTACAAGCTAGCGGGGCAGAGACCCAGTACTTC
J: TRBJ2-5
size: .
D: TRBD2
V: TRBV7-3

CDR3: CASSFRRTPRQNIQYF
DNA: TGTGCCAGCAGTTTCAGGCGGACCCCGAGACAAAACATTCAGTACTTC
J: TRBJ2-4
size: few
D: .
V: TRBV28

CDR3: CASSDHGTGAHSNQPQHF
DNA: TGCGCCAGCAGTGATCATGGGACAGGGGCCCATAGCAATCAGCCCCAGCATTTT
J: TRBJ1-5
size: .
D: TRBD1
V: TRBV10-2

CDR3: CSASTGVDQPQHF
DNA: TGCAGTGCTTCGACAGGGGTAGATCAGCCCCAGCATTTT
J: TRBJ1-5
size: .
D: TRBD1
V: TRBV20-1

CDR3: CASSFPGLAGVGTQYF
DNA: TGTGCCAGCAGCTTCCCGGGACTAGCGGGAGTAGGTACGCAGTATTTT
J: TRBJ2-3
size: few
D: TRBD2
V: TRBV7-8

CDR3: CASSIRLSWRNTEAFF
DNA: TGTGCCAGTAGTATCCGACTGTCTTGGAGGAACACTGAAGCTTTCTTT
J: TRBJ1-1
size: .
D: .
V: TRBV19

CDR3: CASSQRGGEAYNEQFF
DNA: TGCGCCAGCAGCCAAAGAGGGGGGGAGGCCTACAATGAGCAGTTCTTC
J: TRBJ2-1
size: .
D: .
V: TRBV5-1

CDR3: CASSAAWTGDGYTF
DNA: TGTGCCAGCAGCGCTGCCTGGACAGGGGACGGCTACACCTTC
J: TRBJ1-2
size: few
D: TRBD1
V: TRBV14